Given below is one TCR beta chain in context. Its antigen target is currently unknown. Qualities for individual bases were not recorded, and no much larger clone is one base off. The sample's treatment or condition, from its label and the paper: oral pan-JAK inhibitor, 5-10 mg twice daily. Lesional scalp punch biopsies and peripheral blood were collected from alopecia areata patients. PBMCs were isolated by density centrifugation and stained for CD3, CD4 and CD8, and CD4+ and CD8+ T cells were sorted on a FACSAria. Taken from cysteine to phenylalanine, the CDR3 has 12 residues. Only the CDR3 part of the read is kept: 36 bases, read in frame from the first base. Trimming at the junction amounts to 3 bases on V and 3 bases on J, and the germline ends lie 4 bases apart. Looking up the germline V gene yields CDR1 SGDLS and CDR2 YYNGEE. Libraries were made using the immunoSEQ multiplex PCR assay. For TCR sequencing, RNA was extracted from every sample and reverse transcribed into cDNA to serve as template. First-strand cDNA was synthesized with SuperScript III using a 2:1 mix of oligo-dT and random hexamers. Amplification bias was assessed with a synthetic immune receptor repertoire, and residual bias was removed computationally. In the authors' own workflow: Raw reads were preprocessed to remove errors, and CDR3 was defined by IMGT conventions from the conserved cysteine to phenylalanine. Clonality was computed as 1 minus the Shannon entropy, with the entropy normalized by log2 of the number of productive unique TCRs. Whether each scalp clone was CD4 or CD8 was inferred by checking scalp TCRbeta sequences against the CD4 and CD8 repertoires from sorted blood. In TCRdb, the immuneACCESS table is reduced to in-frame sequences with V and J assigned. These tables do not hold every clone; where another copy was compared, an unresolved V gene accounts for under half, and the others remain unexplained. V and J calls and clone size come straight from that table; D and trimming were deduced from the DNA. The sample contains about 180,000 clones, around 58% of them found a single time. Of the sample, 15% to 20% falls within the top ten clones.

This sample is drawn from a study of CD8+ T cells in alopecia areata listed by TCRdb under 2018. For the study in its entirety: The treated patients, all with moderate-to-severe alopecia areata, were enrolled in an open-label pilot trial of oral tofacitinib given at 5 to 10 mg twice daily. Clonality in the scalp was compared among normal scalp (n=4), patchy alopecia areata scalp (n=8), and alopecia totalis/universalis scalp (n=8). In humans, TCRbeta sequencing was performed on scalp tissue and on sorted CD4+ and CD8+ peripheral blood T cells from healthy controls and from patients with patchy or totalis/universalis alopecia areata. RNA came from the PAXgene miRNA kit for fixed scalp, the miRNeasy kit for PBMCs, and the RNeasy kit for mouse skin. In treated patients, disease severity was measured using the SALT score, which gives the percentage of scalp surface area affected. Patients on tofacitinib were biopsied at baseline and after 4 and 24 weeks of treatment, and several of the patients also had a later scalp biopsy. Patients received tofacitinib for 6 to 18 months and were then followed off drug for 6 months to check for delayed response and recurrence. High-throughput TCRbeta sequencing was used to examine T cell clonal expansion in alopecia areata in both the C3H/HeJ mouse model and human patients. TCRbeta CDR3 regions were amplified by immunoSEQ multiplex PCR with 35 Vbeta forward and 13 Jbeta reverse primers.

The full study reports these points: The treated cohort was small, with a single nonresponder, so links between baseline CD8+ expansion and response need larger studies. Compared with mice, TCR sequences shared between patients were less clear, possibly partly because of HLA diversity across the patient population. With tofacitinib, both scalp clonality and the number of expanded CD8+ clones among the top 100 scalp clones went down significantly. Unlike mouse skin, which is dominated by gammadelta T cells, normal human skin has resident alphabeta T cells that are also sequenced, and this complicates analysis of the scalp TCR repertoire. Lesional scalp, especially in alopecia totalis/universalis, showed higher clonality and more expanded CD8+ clones than normal scalp, suggesting antigenic drive. During tofacitinib treatment, many expanded lesional clones remained in scalp and blood, and this persistence may partly explain relapse after treatment is stopped.

The receptor's source is a human donor with alopecia areata. This sample comprised CD4+ T cells sorted from blood, obtained at approximately week 60, from a patient treated with tofacitinib. This chain is built from TRBV9 and TRBJ2-1; no D gene is confidently identified. The sequenced DNA: TGTGCCAGCAGCGCGAACTACAATGAGCAGTTCTTC. Its protein is CASSANYNEQFF. Reference TRBV9 and TRBJ2-1 proteins supply the regions before and after the CDR3; the full variable domain is: DSGVTQTPKHLITATGQRVTLRCSPRSGDLSVYWYQQSLDQGLQFLIQYYNGEERAKGNILERFSAQQFPDLHSELNLSSLELGDSALYFCASSANYNEQFFGPGTRLTVL.